This T cell receptor beta chain stems from a study of T cells after yellow fever vaccination. At the level of the study: Some fractions had low cell numbers, and these were prepared with SMART-Seq v4 Ultra Low Input. Study results and limitations: Only a small proportion of the clonotypes turned up in both the CD4 and the CD8 compartments, likely arising from convergent recombination.

The V end lost 7 bases, the J end lost 7 bases, and 14 bases lay between the germline ends. Germline lookup yields CDR1 DFQATT and CDR2 SNEGSKA (reference sequence). The CDR3 runs to 12 residues. This clonotype was seen a handful of times. The target antigen is unknown. The study made its TCR cDNA through 5'RACE template switching. That step introduced a universal primer site along with UMIs. A single record per CDR3 protein comes from TCRdb applying MiXCR to the 5' RACE reads. This table has approximately 550,000 distinct CDR3 sequences, roughly 19% appearing once. The source is a man aged 30 to 45 who received the YFV17D yellow fever vaccine. The chain joins TRBV20-1 to TRBJ2-1, with D unresolved. Here the sequenced sample was PBMCs, taken 15 days after the yellow fever booster vaccination. CDR3 sequence: CSVARNWNEQFF. In DNA, the CDR3 is TGCAGTGTTGCTAGAAATTGGAATGAGCAGTTCTTC.